This T cell receptor beta chain is from a study of T cell changes during pregnancy in multiple sclerosis (dated by TCRdb to the late 2010s). Looking at the study overall: The study examined how the T cell repertoire changed over the course of pregnancy in women with multiple sclerosis.

Preparation of the library involved the immunoSEQ multiplex PCR assay. Sourced from immuneACCESS, this table was stored by TCRdb with only in-frame sequences that have V and J called. A share of the clones is absent; for the studies checked, an unresolved V gene accounts for under half, and the remainder has no known explanation. In all, the sample holds approximately 90,000 clones, and roughly nine tenths of those were seen once. The ten largest clonotypes hold 2.5% to 3% of the sample. This clone was counted once. It lacks a known antigen. Base quality data are lacking; no much larger clone is found one base away. The source material was peripheral blood, sampled in the first trimester of pregnancy. The clonotype originates from a female donor with multiple sclerosis, enrolled in a pregnancy study.

The bases read TGTGCCAGCAGCTCCCGCTGGGACATACCGCCCTACGAGCAGTACTTC. Its translation is CASSSRWDIPPYEQYF. The chain is made from TRBV5-6 and TRBJ2-7; 6 matching bases give a weak D call of TRBD1. For CDR1 and CDR2, the germline V gene lists SGHDT and YYEEEE. Inclusive of the bounding cysteine and phenylalanine, the CDR3 is 16 residues long. Of the read, only the CDR3 DNA is kept; its 48 bases are in frame from base 1. V and J lose 3 bases and 2 bases, and a span of 18 bases separates them.